This entry lists 17 T cell receptor beta chains sequenced from one sample in a study of blood T cells in healthy people across ages. Primed by a sample-barcoded 5' primer and a J-beta primer mix, a second PCR proceeded for roughly 7 to 11 cycles. MiXCR, applied by TCRdb to the 5' RACE reads, yields one record per CDR3 protein. The sample has approximately 810,000 distinct CDR3 sequences, 29% seen once. Sequenced material: blood. These receptors were obtained from a woman aged 80 or older in good health.

V is TRBV6-2 or TRBV6-3 and J is TRBJ2-5; no clear D. The CDR3 covers 12 residues. Germline V gives CDR1 MNHEY, CDR2 SVGEGT. Trimming took 5 bases from V and 5 from J, leaving 9 bases between them. The CDR3 region is CASSAVGETQYF. DNA for the CDR3: TGTGCCAGCAGTGCCGTGGGGGAGACCCAGTACTTC.

The V and J genes are TRBV6-5 and TRBJ1-2; D call uncertain. V was shortened by 6 bases and J by 5 bases, with 16 bases between the two germline ends. The germline CDR1 and CDR2 sequences are MNHEY and SVGAGI. CDR3 size: 14 residues. The CDR3 coding sequence is TGTGCCAGCAGACGACCAGACAAGATATATGGCTACACCTTC. This sequence encodes CASRRPDKIYGYTF.

The chain has TRBV5-1 and TRBJ2-6; unclear D gene. Trimming cost V 4 bases and J 0 bases, with 8 bases left between them. The CDR3 runs to 15 residues. Looked up from germline, CDR1 is SGHRS and CDR2 is YFSETQ. The CDR3 region has the DNA TGCGCCAGCAGCCAAACCCGCTCTGGGGCCAACGTCCTGACTTTC. Translating it yields CASSQTRSGANVLTF.

This clonotype was counted many times. The chain has TRBV29-1 and TRBJ2-3, with no clear D. The CDR3 runs to 14 residues. From germline, CDR1 is SQVTM and CDR2 ANQGSEA. V lost 4 bases, J lost 4 bases, and 15 bases lay in between. In DNA, the CDR3 is TGCAGCGTTGCGACGGGCTCGGGCGCAGATACGCAGTATTTT. Its protein is CSVATGSGADTQYF.

A remark on this clonotype: A read error is possible here, since a much larger clone lies one base away. The chain links TRBV7-2 to TRBJ2-1, with 7 bases identical to TRBD1. The J call is uncertain, as TRBJ2-7 better fits the DNA end. The germline V gene has CDR1 SGHTA and CDR2 FQGNSA. The length of the CDR3 is 14 residues. The CDR3 spells CASRGTDSYNEQYF. The CDR3 bases are TGTGCCAGCAGAGGGACAGATAGCTACAATGAGCAGTACTTC.

This chain links TRBV5-1 with TRBJ2-3; D possibly corresponds to TRBD2 (7 bases). V was pared by 0 bases and J by 8 bases, with 19 bases between. This CDR3 spans 16 amino acids. Germline CDR1 SGHRS, CDR2 YFSETQ. Written as DNA, the CDR3 is TGCGCCAGCAGCTTGGTGGTTGGCGGGGGCCCAGCTACGCAGTATTTT. This encodes CASSLVVGGGPATQYF.

This clonotype was counted at least ten times. The J gene is TRBJ2-3, the V gene TRBV18; D is ambiguous. The CDR3 is made up of 13 amino acids. V was clipped by 2 bases and J by 2 bases, with 5 bases between them. Germline assignment: CDR1 KGHSH and CDR2 LQKENI. This chain's CDR3 is CASSPRFTDTQYF. The CDR3 DNA sequence: TGTGCCAGCTCACCAAGATTCACAGATACGCAGTATTTT.

This clonotype appeared once. The rearrangement uses TRBV6-1 and TRBJ2-5, with D possibly TRBD1 on 7 matching bases. The J call is doubtful: the DNA matches TRBJ2-7 better. From germline, CDR1 is MNHNS and CDR2 SASEGT. The CDR3 sequence is 14 residues long. The CDR3 reads CASSEQGEVYEQYF. The CDR3 DNA reads TGTGCCAGCAGTGAGCAGGGGGAGGTTTACGAGCAGTACTTC.

This clonotype was seen just once. This chain's CDR3 is CASSSWDRGRLYNEKLFF. DNA for the CDR3: TGTGCCAGCAGTTCCTGGGACAGGGGGAGGTTATATAATGAAAAACTGTTTTTT. The chain uses TRBV12-3 or TRBV12-4 and TRBJ1-4; the match to TRBD1 covers 11 bases. The trim removed 4 bases at V and 4 bases at J, leaving 11 bases unmatched. The CDR3 has 18 amino acids.

This clonotype was seen ten or more times. The V gene is TRBV7-2, the J gene TRBJ1-6; 8 positions agree with TRBD1. V lost 6 bases and J lost 6; bases outside the gene matches: 13. Germline lookup yields CDR1 SGHTA and CDR2 FQGNSA. This CDR3 comprises 17 residues. The CDR3 region is CASRVIRGLSANSPLHF. The CDR3 region has the DNA TGTGCCAGCAGGGTAATCAGGGGGCTGTCGGCTAATTCACCCCTCCACTTT.

V and J are TRBV19 and TRBJ2-5; TRBD2 matches 10 bases. The CDR3 loop spans 16 amino acids. The germline gives CDR1 LNHDA, CDR2 SQIVND (reference sequence). The trim removed 5 bases at V and 0 bases at J, leaving 6 bases unmatched. Written as DNA, the CDR3 is TGTGCCAGTAGTGGTACGGGACTAGCGAACCAAGAGACCCAGTACTTC. Its translation is CASSGTGLANQETQYF.

This rearrangement joins TRBV9 to TRBJ2-1; either TRBD1 or TRBD2 may fit D (5 bases each). With the DNA end fitting TRBJ2-7 better, the J assignment may be wrong. Germline CDR1 and CDR2: SGDLS and YYNGEE. CDR3 length equals 17 residues. The DNA for the CDR3 is TGTGCCAGCAGCGTAGTTAGTGGGACGGTCGCCTACAATGAGCAGTACTTC. Residues: CASSVVSGTVAYNEQYF.

About this clonotype: This may stem from a read error, because a much larger clone lies one nucleotide away. The chain couples TRBV11-2 to TRBJ2-1; D not certain. The CDR3 covers 14 residues. The ends were cut back, 3 bases at V and 8 bases at J, with 14 bases in the middle. Germline assignment: CDR1 SGHAT and CDR2 FQNNGV. The CDR3 bases are TGTGCCAGCAGCTTGCGGCAGGCGTACGATGAGCAGTTCTTC. As protein: CASSLRQAYDEQFF. Complete variable domain (other parts from reference TRBV11-2 and TRBJ2-1): EAGVAQSPRYKIIEKRQSVAFWCNPISGHATLYWYQQILGQGPKLLIQFQNNGVVDDSQLPKDRFSAERLKGVDSTLKIQPAKLEDSAVYLCASSLRQAYDEQFFGPGTRLTVL.

In its sample, this clonotype was seen once. The chain links TRBV20-1 to TRBJ1-5, with a tentative D call TRBD1 (6 bases). V dropped 5 bases and J dropped 3 bases, with 11 bases sitting between them. CDR3 length equals 13 residues. Germline CDR1 is DFQATT and CDR2 is SNEGSKA (reference sequence). CDR3 amino acids: CSAQGRDNQPQHF. The CDR3 region has the DNA TGCAGTGCTCAGGGGAGAGACAATCAGCCCCAGCATTTT.

This clonotype came up a few times. The J gene is TRBJ1-2, the V gene TRBV6-1; D remains ambiguous. CDR1 and CDR2 from the germline V gene are MNHNS and SASEGT. The CDR3 length is 15 residues. Trimming took off 1 base at V and 8 bases at J, with 17 bases between the two ends. CDR3 DNA: TGTGCCAGCAGTGAAGTTTACGGGCCTATGGGGGGCTACACCTTC. Residues: CASSEVYGPMGGYTF.

This clonotype appeared many times. The chain is built from TRBV7-9 and TRBJ1-4; possibly TRBD1 for D (5 bases). Looked up from germline, CDR1 is SEHNR and CDR2 is FQNEAQ (reference sequence). This CDR3 spans 15 amino acids. The germline V and J ends were trimmed by 5 bases and 5 bases, with 15 bases remaining between them. CDR3 DNA sequence: TGTGCCAGCAGCAAAGGGGACTTAGCGAATGAAAAACTGTTTTTT. It specifies CASSKGDLANEKLFF.

This clonotype was detected many times. The chain has TRBV5-6 and TRBJ2-7, with D hard to call. The ends were cut back, 2 bases at V and 3 bases at J, with 9 bases in the middle. CDR1 and CDR2 from the germline V gene are SGHDT and YYEEEE. The CDR3 spans 13 residues. CDR3 amino acids: CASSLDKSYEQYF. DNA for the CDR3: TGTGCCAGCAGCTTAGACAAGAGCTACGAGCAGTACTTC.